Listed below are T cell receptor beta chains from one sample, sequenced in a study of T cells in Graves' hyperthyroidism and ophthalmopathy. Each CDR3 protein gets one entry after TCRdb re-called the multiplex PCR reads with MiXCR. The data show some 350,000 distinct CDR3 sequences, with about 18% seen just once and around 3.4% held by the top ten. What was sequenced was blood. These receptors all come from a woman between 18 and 30 years old with Graves' hyperthyroidism. Both conserved end residues are part of each CDR3. The D gene is left open where the match is weak. The size of a clone is reported for some rows only, either as once, few or many, or as a class for expanded clones.

J gene,clone size,V gene,D gene,CDR3 DNA,CDR3 protein
TRBJ1-2,many,TRBV5-1,-,TGCGCCAGCAGCCAAGAAAGACAGGCCATCTCTGGCTACACCTTC,CASSQERQAISGYTF
TRBJ2-7,many,TRBV29-1,-,TGCAGCGCAAGTACGACCTACGAGCAGTACTTC,CSASTTYEQYF
TRBJ2-5,-,TRBV10-3,TRBD1,TGTGCCATCAGTCCACAGGGGGCCGGGAAGACCCAGTACTTC,CAISPQGAGKTQYF
TRBJ1-1,many,TRBV4-2,TRBD1,TGTGCCAGCAGCCAAGATCCCCAGGACAGGGGGCTTGAAGCTTTCTTT,CASSQDPQDRGLEAFF
TRBJ2-2,many,TRBV24-1,-,TGTGCCACGGGCGAGGAGGGTACCGGGGAGCTGTTTTTT,CATGEEGTGELFF
TRBJ2-7,many,TRBV28,TRBD2,TGTGCCAGCAGTTCCTTGACTAGCGGGGCGGACTTC,CASSSLTSGADF
TRBJ2-7,many,TRBV18,TRBD1,TGTGCCAGCAGTCCCGGGACAGGGGTGGCCTACGAGCAGTACTTC,CASSPGTGVAYEQYF
TRBJ1-1,many,TRBV14,-,TGTGCCAGCAGCCAACAAGAGGGGCTATCGGGGCTCACTGAAGCTTTCTTT,CASSQQEGLSGLTEAFF
TRBJ1-1,many,TRBV29-1,TRBD1,TGCAGCGTTGAAGCCCGGACAGGGTGGACTGAAGCTTTCTTT,CSVEARTGWTEAFF
TRBJ2-5,many,TRBV28,-,TGTGCCAGCAGTTTCGGCCCCGGGGGAGAGACCCAGTACTTC,CASSFGPGGETQYF
TRBJ2-5,many,TRBV7-9,TRBD2,TGTGCCAGCAGCTTACTTGGACTAGCGGGGACCCAAGAGACCCAGTACTTC,CASSLLGLAGTQETQYF
TRBJ1-2,-,TRBV19,TRBD1,TGTGACAGTAGCAGGGGGGCGTCCTATGGCTACACCTTC,CDSSRGASYGYTF
TRBJ1-1,many,TRBV6-5,-,TGTGCCAGCAGTTCAGGGGCACCCACTGAAGCTTTCTTT,CASSSGAPTEAFF
TRBJ2-2,many,TRBV15,-,TGTGCCACCAGCAGAGGGGGCGTCGGTAACGGGGAGCTGTTTTTT,CATSRGGVGNGELFF
TRBJ1-1,many,TRBV7-8,-,TGTGCCAGCAGCTTCCTCAAGGGGGGTTCGACTGAAGCTTTCTTT,CASSFLKGGSTEAFF
TRBJ1-2,few,TRBV12-5,TRBD1,TGTGCTAGTGGTTCTCCGGGACAGCACTATGGCTACACCTTC,CASGSPGQHYGYTF
TRBJ1-1,few,TRBV18,-,TGTGCCAGCTCACCTACCCCGCCAGCTATGAACACTGAAGCTTTCTTT,CASSPTPPAMNTEAFF
TRBJ2-3,-,TRBV30,-,TGTGCCTGGAGTGTAACAGATACGCAGTATTTT,CAWSVTDTQYF
TRBJ1-2,many,TRBV2,-,TGTGCCAGCAGTGAACGGGACTATGGCTACACCTTC,CASSERDYGYTF
TRBJ2-5,many,TRBV18,-,TGTGCCAGCTCACCAACCGGGACTCTCGGAGAGACCCAGTACTTC,CASSPTGTLGETQYF
TRBJ2-6,many,TRBV27,-,TGTGCCAGCCGAGGTTCTGGGGCCAACGTCCTGACTTTC,CASRGSGANVLTF
TRBJ2-7,many,TRBV12-3/TRBV12-4,-,TGTGCCAGCAGTTTCTGGCTCTACGAGCAGTACTTC,CASSFWLYEQYF
TRBJ2-5,-,TRBV7-2,TRBD1,TGTGCCAGCGCCGGGACAGGGGGGCAAGAGACCCAGTACTTC,CASAGTGGQETQYF
TRBJ2-7,-,TRBV6-1,TRBD1,TGTGCCAGCACCTTAGGACAGGGGCTCTCCGAGCAGTACTTC,CASTLGQGLSEQYF
TRBJ2-5,many,TRBV5-1,-,TGCGCCAGCAGCTACCTGGGGGACACACAAGAGACCCAGTACTTC,CASSYLGDTQETQYF
TRBJ1-2,many,TRBV5-1,-,TGCGCCAGCCTCGGGTCATCTACGGGGGCCGAGGGCTACACCTTC,CASLGSSTGAEGYTF
TRBJ2-7,many,TRBV12-3/TRBV12-4,TRBD1,TGTGCCAGCAGCCAAGGACAGGGGGTTAACGCGTACGAGCAGTACTTC,CASSQGQGVNAYEQYF
TRBJ1-1,few,TRBV30,-,TGTGCCTGGAGTGGACTGGGGAACACTGATGCTTTCTTT,CAWSGLGNTDAFF
TRBJ1-2,many,TRBV24-1,-,TGTGCCACCAGTGACCATATCATACAGGGCTTTGTACGCAATTTTAACTATGGCTACACCTTC,CATSDHIIQGFVRNFNYGYTF
TRBJ2-5,many,TRBV4-1,-,TGCGCCAGCAGCCACCCCAGGGAAGGGTGGGGAGAGACCCAGTACTTC,CASSHPREGWGETQYF
TRBJ1-1,many,TRBV6-1,-,TGTGCCAGCAGTACCCGGACCCTGAACACTGAAGCTTTCTTT,CASSTRTLNTEAFF
TRBJ2-7,many,TRBV11-2,TRBD2,TGTGCCAGCAGCTTCGGGCCTCGCGGGGGGTACGAGCAGTACTTC,CASSFGPRGGYEQYF
TRBJ1-1,medium-sized,TRBV6-5,-,TGTGCCAGCAACCTACTGCCCCCGGCGAACACTGAAGCTTTCTTT,CASNLLPPANTEAFF
TRBJ2-7,-,TRBV6-1,-,TGTGCCAGCAGACAATTAAGGACCGATGCCTCCTACGAGCAGTACTTC,CASRQLRTDASYEQYF
TRBJ2-7,-,TRBV2,TRBD2,TGTGCCAGCAGTGAACGGGGAGGGAGCGAGCAGTACTTC,CASSERGGSEQYF
TRBJ1-2,many,TRBV12-3/TRBV12-4,TRBD1,TGTGCCAGCACCCAGGGGGGGGGAGACTATGGCTACACCTTC,CASTQGGGDYGYTF
TRBJ1-5,-,TRBV12-3/TRBV12-4,TRBD1,TGTGCCAGCAGTTTAGGGTCAGGGGGGCATCAGCCCCAGCATTTT,CASSLGSGGHQPQHF
TRBJ1-6,many,TRBV7-8,-,TGTGCCAGCAGCTCAGTCAATAATTCACCCCTCCACTTT,CASSSVNNSPLHF
TRBJ2-2,many,TRBV6-1,-,TGTGCCAGCACTCGGTGGGCCCCCGGGGAGCTGTTTTTT,CASTRWAPGELFF
TRBJ2-7,-,TRBV11-2,-,TGTGCCAGCAGCTTATCTAGCCCGGGTAATTTCTACGAGCAGTACTTC,CASSLSSPGNFYEQYF
TRBJ1-2,many,TRBV18,TRBD1,TGTGCCAGCTCACCACGGACAGGGGGCATGGATCGGGGCTACACCTTC,CASSPRTGGMDRGYTF
TRBJ2-7,-,TRBV28,TRBD1,TGTGCCAGCCATAGGACAGGTCTGAGGGAGCAGTACTTC,CASHRTGLREQYF
TRBJ2-5,many,TRBV12-3/TRBV12-4,-,TGTGCCAGCATCGCTAATGAGGGGGACCAGTACTTC,CASIANEGDQYF
TRBJ1-1,many,TRBV5-4,TRBD1,TGTGCCAGCAGCCCAGGGGGCCATGACACTGAAGCTTTCTTT,CASSPGGHDTEAFF
TRBJ1-1,many,TRBV28,-,TGTGCCAGCAGTTTATTAGGGGAGGACACTGAAGCTTTCTTT,CASSLLGEDTEAFF
TRBJ2-7,many,TRBV6-1,-,TGTGCCAGCAGTGAATGGGAGAGCTCCGAGCAGTACTTC,CASSEWESSEQYF
TRBJ1-5,-,TRBV15,TRBD1,TGTGCCACCAGCATGAGACAGGGGGCATTGGGTCAGCCCCAGCATTTT,CATSMRQGALGQPQHF
TRBJ2-2,few,TRBV2,-,TGTGCCAGCAGTGAAGAGTTGCACGGGGAGCTGTTTTTT,CASSEELHGELFF
TRBJ1-2,many,TRBV7-9,-,TGTGCCAGCAGCTTAGAAGGCCGCAAGGCTAACTATGGCTACACCTTC,CASSLEGRKANYGYTF
TRBJ2-3,many,TRBV19,-,TGTGCCAGTAGCACGGGACACCTCACAGATACGCAGTATTTT,CASSTGHLTDTQYF
TRBJ2-5,many,TRBV29-1,-,TGCAGCGTTGCGCCACAGTTCTCAGAGACCCAGTACTTC,CSVAPQFSETQYF
TRBJ1-2,-,TRBV5-6,-,TGTGCCAGCAGCTTAAGCCGGCGGGTAAAAGCTAACTATGGCTACACCTTC,CASSLSRRVKANYGYTF
TRBJ1-2,many,TRBV2,-,TGTGCCAGCATCCGGGAGTCGGGGAGTGGCTACACCTTC,CASIRESGSGYTF